This T cell receptor beta chain emerged from a study of CD8+ T cells in alopecia areata. Per the germline V gene, CDR1 is MDHEN and CDR2 is SYDVKM. This CDR3 contains 14 residues. V was pared by 3 bases and J by 6 bases, with 12 bases between. TCR sequencing used cDNA made by reverse transcription of extracted RNA. Sequencing was performed with immunoSEQ multiplex PCR; in TCRdb, only in-frame clones are kept and a portion is missing. The data contain some 200,000 clones, approximately 47% of them singletons. Treatment: oral pan-JAK inhibitor, 5-10 mg twice daily. This clone was observed a few times. The sequence was collected from a human donor with alopecia areata. The source was CD4+ T cells sorted from blood, collected at approximately week 36, from a patient treated with tofacitinib. The chain uses TRBV28 and TRBJ1-5; TRBD1 might be the D (6 bases). CDR3 bases: TGTGCCAGCAGTTTGGGGGGGCAGGGTCAGCCCCAGCATTTT. Protein product: CASSLGGQGQPQHF.